Presented here are 5 T cell receptor beta chains from one specimen sequenced in a study of OX40 agonist ivuxolimab in advanced cancers. TCRdb's table, derived via immunoSEQ multiplex PCR, lists solely in-frame clones and lacks some. Seen here are around 80,000 clones, roughly nine tenths observed once, and the top ten hold about 0.2%. Material: CD4+ or CD8+ T cells sorted from blood, obtained in a trial of the OX40 agonist ivuxolimab. These receptors all come from an adult with an advanced solid tumor such as melanoma, head and neck, liver or kidney cancer.

The V call is TRBV6-1, the J call TRBJ2-2; D is possibly TRBD1 (6 bases). This CDR3 is built from 15 residues. V lost 2 bases, J lost 5 bases, and 12 bases lay in between. Per germline, CDR1 MNHNS and CDR2 SASEGT. DNA of the CDR3: TGTGCCAGCAGTGAAATGGGCAGGGGTACCGGGGAGCTGTTTTTT. It yields the protein CASSEMGRGTGELFF.

The CDR3 nucleotides are TGTGCCAGCAGCTTTAGGAGCTCCTATAATTCACCCCTCCACTTT. It yields the protein CASSFRSSYNSPLHF. The V call is TRBV7-8, the J call TRBJ1-6; unclear D gene. Germline CDR1 SGHVS, CDR2 FQNEAQ. V gave up 3 bases and J gave up 0 bases, with 6 bases separating them. This CDR3 is 15 amino acids long.

A few counts support this clone. The chain combines TRBV5-1 with TRBJ2-1; TRBD2 might be the D (5 bases). Per germline, CDR1 SGHRS and CDR2 YFSETQ. The CDR3 extends over 12 amino acids. V was pared by 0 bases and J by 8 bases, with 6 bases between. The CDR3 DNA sequence: TGCGCCAGCAGCTTGGGGGAGTATGAGCAGTTCTTC. Its protein product is CASSLGEYEQFF. Supplemented by reference TRBV5-1 and TRBJ2-1, the full variable domain reads KAGVTQTPRYLIKTRGQQVTLSCSPISGHRSVSWYQQTPGQGLQFLFEYFSETQRNKGNFPGRFSGRQFSNSRSEMNVSTLELGDSALYLCASSLGEYEQFFGPGTRLTVL.

V gene TRBV10-3 combines with J gene TRBJ2-1; D assignment may be TRBD1 or TRBD2 (5 bases each). Trimming removed 6 bases from V and 0 bases from J, with 18 bases in between. CDR1 is ENHRY and CDR2 is SYGVKD in the germline V gene. The CDR3 loop spans 17 amino acids. The CDR3 reads CAIRVGERQSSYNEQFF. CDR3 DNA sequence: TGTGCCATCAGGGTGGGGGAGCGCCAGAGCTCCTACAATGAGCAGTTCTTC.

This clone came up once. The chain links TRBV10-3 to TRBJ1-1; 7 bases are a match to TRBD1. Trimming took 0 bases from V and 6 from J; bases not matched to a gene: 1. CDR3 length: 13 residues. CDR1 is ENHRY and CDR2 is SYGVKD in the germline V gene. This CDR3 is CAISESGGSEAFF. The CDR3 DNA reads TGTGCCATCAGTGAGTCAGGGGGCTCTGAAGCTTTCTTT.